What follows describes a single TCR beta chain. CDR1 and CDR2 (germline): SGHKS, YYEKEE (reference sequence). Trimming cost V 4 bases and J 0 bases; bases outside gene matches: 9. CDR3 size: 18 residues. These data come from a study of blood T cell repertoires in COVID-19. Study-wide context: Collection of acute and convalescent COVID-19 samples took place in the United States, Italy and Spain. PBMCs, B-cell-depleted T cells, or T cells provided the cDNA or gDNA that made up the material.

In the authors' methods: Estimated nucleated cell counts came from reference gene primer amplification. TCRdb keeps only in-frame clones here, not all; method: immunoSEQ multiplex PCR. Clone size and the V and J calls come from that table; the DNA yielded D and trimming. The sample lists a few hundred thousand clones, 89% occurring once. This rearrangement joins TRBV5-5 to TRBJ2-3; 12 bases are a match to TRBD2. The sample comprised peripheral blood. This sequence was found in a woman in her forties who had recovered from COVID-19. CDR3 nucleotide sequence: TGTGCCAGCAGCCCGTACCTAGCGGGAGGGCCAAGCACAGATACGCAGTATTTT. It is translated as CASSPYLAGGPSTDTQYF.